This record concerns one T cell receptor beta chain sequence. The use of a sample-barcoded 5' primer and a J-beta primer mix characterized a second PCR of roughly 6 to 11 cycles. TCRdb reprocessed the 5' RACE reads with MiXCR, giving one entry per CDR3 protein. The sample contains 780,000 or so distinct CDR3 sequences, 20% to 25% of which appear only once. V was clipped by 4 bases and J by 0 bases; unmatched bases: 12. The CDR3 is 18 residues long. The germline V gene encodes CDR1 SGDLS and CDR2 YYNGEE. This sample is part of a study of blood T cells in healthy people across ages. These data also formed part of another study, on T cells of mothers and their children.

The chain joins TRBV9 to TRBJ2-3; 9 bases match TRBD2. Sequenced: blood. The TCR was taken from a boy younger than 18 in good health. The CDR3 loop reads CASSPVSGGRASTDTQYF. The CDR3 nucleotides read TGTGCCAGCAGCCCTGTTAGCGGGGGACGCGCTAGCACAGATACGCAGTATTTT.